The 26 T cell receptor beta chains in this list originate from one sample, sequenced in a study of blood T cell repertoires in COVID-19. Some clones are missing from TCRdb's copy, which holds only in-frame ones; the method was immunoSEQ multiplex PCR. The profile covers under 300,000 clones, with 82% appearing a single time and 15% taken by the ten largest. Sequencing was performed on PBMCs or T cells enriched from blood (not recorded which). The receptors were gathered from a man between 35 and 55 years old who had recovered from COVID-19.

This clone was seen once. J is TRBJ2-3 and V is TRBV10-3, with 14 nucleotides matching TRBD2. With V trimmed by 5 bases and J by 3 bases, 7 bases remained unmatched. The CDR3 is 17 amino acids. Germline V gene lookup returns CDR1 ENHRY and CDR2 SYGVKD. The CDR3 DNA sequence: TGTGCCATCAGTCCGACTAGCGGGAGGGCCAGGACAGATACGCAGTATTTT. It yields the protein CAISPTSGRARTDTQYF.

This chain connects TRBV29-1 to TRBJ2-7; TRBD1 might be the D (5 bases). This CDR3 is 13 amino acids long. The germline gives CDR1 SQVTM, CDR2 ANQGSEA. V was trimmed by 6 bases and J by 1 base, leaving 13 bases between them. CDR3 in DNA: TGCAGCGTCTGGGGCTCCGGTTCCTACGAGCAGTACTTC. As protein: CSVWGSGSYEQYF.

The chain couples TRBV12-3 or TRBV12-4 to TRBJ2-1; D is ambiguous. The CDR3 has 12 residues. V lost 2 bases, J lost 9 bases, and 8 bases lay in between. CDR3 loop: CASSLRRGEQFF. The CDR3 DNA reads TGTGCCAGCAGTTTAAGGAGAGGTGAGCAGTTCTTC.

The chain links TRBV10-3 to TRBJ2-7; tentative D call: TRBD2 (5 bases). The germline V and J ends were trimmed by 6 bases and 3 bases, with 12 bases remaining between them. This CDR3 has 13 residues. The germline gives CDR1 ENHRY, CDR2 SYGVKD. The chain's CDR3 is CAISAGVDYEQYF. The DNA for the CDR3 is TGTGCCATCAGCGCCGGGGTAGACTACGAGCAGTACTTC.

The CDR3 nucleotides read TGCAGCGTGATGGACAGGGGGATGACTGAAGCTTTCTTT. The encoded protein is CSVMDRGMTEAFF. This chain joins TRBV29-1 and TRBJ1-1, with 10 bases lining up with TRBD1. From germline, CDR1 is SQVTM and CDR2 ANQGSEA. Trimming removed 6 bases from V and 5 bases from J; junction bases left unmatched: 6. The CDR3 length is 13 residues.

The chain uses TRBV28 and TRBJ1-1; tentative D call: TRBD1 (5 bases). Trimming took off 7 bases at V and 7 bases at J, with 16 bases between the two ends. The CDR3 covers 13 residues. Germline V gene sequence: CDR1 MDHEN, CDR2 SYDVKM. CDR3 residues: CASTGRGKREAFF. The CDR3 nucleotides read TGTGCCAGCACCGGTCGGGGGAAGCGTGAAGCTTTCTTT. The whole variable domain, filled in from reference TRBV28 and TRBJ1-1, reads DVKVTQSSRYLVKRTGEKVFLECVQDMDHENMFWYRQDPGLGLRLIYFSYDVKMKEKGDIPEGYSVSREKKERFSLILESASTNQTSMYLCASTGRGKREAFFGQGTRLTVV.

The rearrangement uses TRBV7-8 and TRBJ1-5, with 10 bases matching TRBD1. Trimming cost V 4 bases and J 5 bases; bases outside gene matches: 8. The germline CDR1 and CDR2 sequences are SGHVS and FQNEAQ. CDR3 length: 16 amino acids. CDR3: CASSSRQGAGDQPQHF. DNA of the CDR3: TGTGCCAGCAGCTCCCGACAGGGGGCTGGCGATCAGCCCCAGCATTTT.

The rearrangement links TRBV12-3 or TRBV12-4 to TRBJ2-5; a weak D match, TRBD2 (5 bases). This CDR3 comprises 11 residues. V lost 6 bases and J 5 bases, leaving 7 bases between the germline ends. The chain's CDR3 is CASSAGETQYF. DNA of the CDR3: TGTGCCAGCAGCGCGGGCGAGACCCAGTACTTC.

The chain carries TRBV10-3 and TRBJ2-2; a weak D match, TRBD2 (7 bases). Trimming cost V 0 bases and J 5 bases, with 16 bases left between them. The CDR3 contains 17 residues. The germline gives CDR1 ENHRY, CDR2 SYGVKD. The CDR3 protein is CAISESRGAVWTGELFF. DNA of the CDR3: TGTGCCATCAGTGAGTCTCGGGGGGCTGTGTGGACCGGGGAGCTGTTTTTT.

The chain recombines TRBV4-3 with TRBJ2-1; 11 bases are a match to TRBD1. Germline assignment: CDR1 LGHNA and CDR2 YSLEER. This CDR3 has 14 amino acids. Here the CDR3 reads CAHLGDRGGNEQFF. The CDR3 bases are TGCGCTCACCTTGGGGACAGGGGGGGCAATGAGCAGTTCTTC.

This chain uses TRBV7-2 with TRBJ2-3; 12 bases are shared with TRBD2. V gave up 5 bases and J gave up 3 bases; unmatched junction bases: 6. The length of the CDR3 is 16 residues. Germline V gene data show CDR1 as SGHTA and CDR2 as FQGNSA. The CDR3 protein is CASSARLAGVTDTQYF. CDR3 bases: TGTGCCAGCAGCGCCCGACTAGCGGGAGTAACAGATACGCAGTATTTT.

V usage is TRBV4-1 and J usage is TRBJ2-3; the D gene is possibly TRBD1 (5 bases). CDR1 is MGHRA and CDR2 is YSYEKL in the germline V gene. The length of the CDR3 is 15 residues. V lost 0 bases to trimming and J lost 2 bases, with 9 bases between them. CDR3 in amino acids: CASSQEAGHTDTQYF. The DNA for the CDR3 is TGCGCCAGCAGCCAAGAAGCAGGGCACACAGATACGCAGTATTTT.

This chain connects TRBV6-4 to TRBJ1-2; D is undetermined. Trimming cost V 2 bases and J 8 bases, with 18 bases left between them. The germline CDR1 and CDR2 sequences are MRHNA and SNTAGT. The CDR3 contains 15 residues. CDR3 amino acids: CASSDSTRRVGGYTF. CDR3 coding DNA: TGTGCCAGCAGTGACAGTACCCGGAGGGTTGGAGGCTACACCTTC.

The table lists this clone with a few counts. The genes are TRBV30 and TRBJ2-7; TRBD2 might be the D (6 bases). The CDR3 spans 12 residues. Looked up from germline, CDR1 is GTSNPN and CDR2 is SVGIG (reference sequence). The V end lost 0 bases, the J end lost 6 bases, and 9 bases lay between the germline ends. CDR3 sequence: CAWSVGGVEQYF. CDR3 coding DNA: TGTGCCTGGAGTGTAGGAGGGGTCGAGCAGTACTTC.

This clone has a handful of counts. This sequence joins TRBV5-4 and TRBJ1-2; no clear D gene. The CDR3 consists of 13 residues. V lost 4 bases, J lost 3 bases, and 10 bases lay in between. CDR1 is SGHNT, CDR2 YYREEE, per germline (reference sequence). The CDR3 region has the DNA TGTGCCAGCAGCAGGAGGGCTGACTATGGCTACACCTTC. This encodes CASSRRADYGYTF. Full variable domain (rest looked up from reference TRBV5-4 and TRBJ1-2): ETGVTQSPTHLIKTRGQQVTLRCSSQSGHNTVSWYQQALGQGPQFIFQYYREEENGRGNFPPRFSGLQFPNYSSELNVNALELDDSALYLCASSRRADYGYTFGSGTRLTVV.

J is TRBJ2-7 and V is TRBV30; 9 nucleotides line up with TRBD1. The CDR3 runs to 14 residues. V lost 5 bases and J lost 6; bases outside the gene matches: 11. Germline V gene lookup returns CDR1 GTSNPN and CDR2 SVGIG (reference sequence). The CDR3 sequence: CAWSIRDRVAEQYF. The CDR3 DNA reads as TGTGCCTGGTCCATCCGGGACAGGGTCGCCGAGCAGTACTTC.

V usage is TRBV6-2 or TRBV6-3 and J usage is TRBJ2-7, with 11 bases identical to TRBD1. Germline-derived CDR1 and CDR2 are MNHEY and SVGEGT. Unmatched junction bases numbered 4, after V lost 2 bases and J lost 1 base. The CDR3 consists of 16 residues. The CDR3 DNA is TGTGCCAGCAGTTACAAGGACAGGGGGCGATCCTACGAGCAGTACTTC. It translates to CASSYKDRGRSYEQYF.

This sequence joins TRBV6-5 and TRBJ2-3; 8 positions agree with TRBD1. Trimming took 6 bases from V and 7 from J; bases not matched to a gene: 3. Germline CDR1 MNHEY, CDR2 SVGAGI. The CDR3 runs 12 residues. The CDR3 DNA is TGTGCCAGCAGAGACAGGGGATATACGCAGTATTTT. Translating it yields CASRDRGYTQYF.

The genes are TRBV5-1 and TRBJ2-3, with 11 bases matching TRBD2. The J segment lost 4 bases and the V segment lost 4 bases, leaving 8 bases of the junction unmatched. The CDR3 runs to 16 residues. Germline CDR1 SGHRS, CDR2 YFSETQ. The CDR3 loop is CASSRVASGRSDTQYF. CDR3 bases: TGCGCCAGCAGCCGAGTAGCTAGCGGGAGGTCAGATACGCAGTATTTT.

This clone showed up just once. This chain links TRBV3-1 (or the pseudogene TRBV3-2) with TRBJ2-7, with TRBD1 as a possible D gene (5 bases). CDR3 length: 14 amino acids. V was cut by 4 bases and J by 3 bases, with 13 bases left in between. Looked up from germline, CDR1 is LGHDT and CDR2 is YNNKEL (reference sequence). The CDR3 sequence is CASSPFDSFYEQYF. The DNA for the CDR3 is TGTGCCAGCAGCCCATTTGACAGCTTCTACGAGCAGTACTTC.

This clone has a single count. The chain couples TRBV6-1 to TRBJ1-6, with D possibly TRBD1 on 5 matching bases. The CDR3 runs 15 residues. The germline V and J ends were trimmed by 3 bases and 5 bases, with 11 bases remaining between them. Per the germline V gene, CDR1 is MNHNS and CDR2 is SASEGT. The DNA for the CDR3 is TGTGCCAGCAGTGATCAGGGTCTTAATAATTCACCCCTCCACTTT. Translating it yields CASSDQGLNNSPLHF.

The CDR3 region has the DNA TGCGCCACCCGGGACAGCACGACTGAAGCTTTCTTT. It yields the protein CATRDSTTEAFF. The gene calls are TRBV5-1 and TRBJ1-1; 7 bases fit TRBD1. The germline V gene has CDR1 SGHRS and CDR2 YFSETQ. Losses at the gene ends were 9 bases for V and 5 bases for J; bases not matched to a gene: 7. The CDR3 runs to 12 residues.

This clone has only a few counts. The CDR3 is CATSDFRQGKYEQYF. In DNA form, the CDR3 reads TGTGCCACCAGTGATTTCCGACAAGGAAAGTACGAGCAGTACTTC. The J gene is TRBJ2-7, the V gene TRBV24-1; D uncertain. This CDR3 is 15 amino acids long. The V end lost 1 base, the J end lost 4 bases, and 13 bases lay between the germline ends. Per germline, CDR1 KGHDR and CDR2 SFDVKD.

The J gene is TRBJ1-2, the V gene TRBV12-3 or TRBV12-4; D possibly corresponds to TRBD1 (5 bases). V lost 5 bases to trimming and J lost 3 bases, with 7 bases between them. This CDR3 spans 12 amino acids. This CDR3 is CASSPTDYGYTF. The DNA of the CDR3 is TGTGCCAGCAGTCCGACAGACTATGGCTACACCTTC.

V usage is TRBV4-1 and J usage is TRBJ2-7, with TRBD1 matching over 8 bases. CDR3 length equals 16 residues. The junction had 6 bases not matched to a gene; V was cut back by 1 base and J by 1 base. From germline, CDR1 is MGHRA and CDR2 YSYEKL. CDR3 protein: CASSQVSGGESYEQYF. CDR3 coding DNA: TGCGCCAGCAGCCAAGTTTCAGGGGGCGAGTCCTACGAGCAGTACTTC.

V is TRBV6-5 and J is TRBJ1-4, with TRBD1 identical over 9 bases. CDR1 is MNHEY, CDR2 SVGAGI, per germline. The trim removed 4 bases at V and 11 bases at J, leaving 14 bases unmatched. This CDR3 is built from 16 residues. CDR3 DNA: TGTGCCAGCAGTTGGGTCTCACCGGGACAGGGTCACAAACTGTTTTTT. Protein: CASSWVSPGQGHKLFF.